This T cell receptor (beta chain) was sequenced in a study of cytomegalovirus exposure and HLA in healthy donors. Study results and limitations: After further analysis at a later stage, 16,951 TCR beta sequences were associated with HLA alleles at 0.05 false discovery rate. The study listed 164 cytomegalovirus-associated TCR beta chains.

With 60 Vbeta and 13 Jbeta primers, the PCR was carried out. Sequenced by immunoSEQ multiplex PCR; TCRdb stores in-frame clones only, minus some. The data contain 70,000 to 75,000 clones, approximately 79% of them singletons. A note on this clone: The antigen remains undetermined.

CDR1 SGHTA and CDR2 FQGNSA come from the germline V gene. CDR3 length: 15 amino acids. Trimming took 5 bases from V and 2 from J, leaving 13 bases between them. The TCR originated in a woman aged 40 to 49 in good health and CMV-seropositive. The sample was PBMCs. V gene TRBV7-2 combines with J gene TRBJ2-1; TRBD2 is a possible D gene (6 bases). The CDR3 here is CASSPLSGAYNEQFF. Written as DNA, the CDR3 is TGTGCCAGCAGCCCCCTGTCGGGGGCCTACAATGAGCAGTTCTTC.